What follows are 2 T cell receptor beta chains derived from one specimen sequenced in a study of T cells in Graves' hyperthyroidism and ophthalmopathy. Using RNA transcripts as the source, TCR beta CDR3 regions were amplified. When the TCR CDR3 underwent first-round RT-PCR, the HTBI primer set was used. TCRdb re-called the multiplex PCR reads with MiXCR, one entry per CDR3 protein. Here the sample spans approximately 500,000 distinct CDR3 sequences, roughly 50% being singletons. Sequencing was carried out using peripheral blood or thyroid tissue (not recorded which). Receptors originate from a woman between 18 and 29 years old with Graves' hyperthyroidism.

As regards this clonotype: This clone may be a read error of a much larger clone one base away. V usage is TRBV7-9 and J usage is TRBJ1-2; TRBD1 might be the D (5 bases). The CDR3 consists of 15 residues. Germline V gene lookup returns CDR1 SEHNR and CDR2 FQNEAQ (reference sequence). Written as DNA, the CDR3 is TGCGCCGGCAGCCATCCCCCATCAGGGAACTATGGCTACACCTTC. Protein product: CAGSHPPSGNYGYTF.

The chain employs TRBV7-2 and TRBJ1-6; weak D call: TRBD1 (5 bases). The CDR3 sequence is 16 residues long. Looked up from germline, CDR1 is SGHTA and CDR2 is FQGNSA. Trimming took 0 bases from V and 7 from J, leaving 13 bases between them. For the CDR3, the DNA is TGTGCCAGCAGCTTAGCGACGGGGACTTCGAATTCACCCCTCCACTTT. This gives the protein CASSLATGTSNSPLHF. Combining the CDR3 with reference TRBV7-2 and TRBJ1-6 gives the whole variable domain GAGVSQSPSNKVTEKGKDVELRCDPISGHTALYWYRQSLGQGLEFLIYFQGNSAPDKSGLPSDRFSAERTGGSVSTLTIQRTQQEDSAVYLCASSLATGTSNSPLHFGNGTRLTVT.